The rows below give T cell receptor beta chains drawn from one sample of a study of early T cells in non-severe SARS-CoV-2 infection. A single record per CDR3 protein comes from TCRdb applying MiXCR to the 5' RACE reads. The sample lists under 85,000 distinct CDR3 sequences, roughly an eighth occurring once. Specimen: whole blood, collected at baseline. Receptor source: an adult who was a healthcare worker with PCR-confirmed SARS-CoV-2 infection or an uninfected control (not recorded which). Both conserved end residues are part of each CDR3. A D gene is named only where the DNA matches it firmly. Clone size is not always given. Where it is, it says once, few, many or a class for expanded clones.

>.|TRBV27|TRBJ1-5|many|13
CASSLNANQPQHF
TGTGCCAGCAGTTTAAATGCCAATCAGCCCCAGCATTTT
>TRBD2|TRBV6-2/TRBV6-3|TRBJ2-7|medium-sized|13
CASTLADTYEQYF
TGTGCCAGCACGCTAGCGGACACCTACGAGCAGTACTTC
>.|TRBV10-3|TRBJ2-1|many|15
CAISGGGPSYNEQFF
TGTGCCATCAGTGGGGGGGGGCCCTCCTACAATGAGCAGTTCTTC
>.|TRBV27|TRBJ1-2|.|13
CASSLTRTYGYTF
TGTGCCAGCAGTTTAACCCGAACCTATGGCTACACCTTC
>.|TRBV29-1|TRBJ2-4|.|13
CSVEEGGGGIQYF
TGCAGCGTTGAAGAGGGGGGAGGTGGCATTCAGTACTTC
>TRBD1|TRBV11-2|TRBJ2-7|many|16
CASSPLRGQGIGEQYF
TGTGCCAGCAGCCCGCTTCGGGGACAGGGGATTGGCGAGCAGTACTTC
>TRBD1|TRBV7-8|TRBJ1-5|few|18
CASSLGLYRGGVNQPQHF
TGTGCCAGCAGCTTAGGACTCTACAGGGGGGGAGTCAATCAGCCCCAGCATTTT
>.|TRBV10-3|TRBJ1-1|many|14
CAISVDRTSPVTFF
TGTGCCATCAGTGTAGACCGCACCTCGCCCGTAACTTTCTTT
>TRBD1|TRBV5-8|TRBJ1-6|.|14
CASRAPGQVSPLHF
TGTGCCAGCAGAGCACCGGGACAGGTTTCACCCCTCCACTTT
>.|TRBV11-2|TRBJ2-1|.|14
CASSLVVSYNEQFF
TGTGCCAGCAGCTTAGTTGTCAGCTACAATGAGCAGTTCTTC
>.|TRBV11-2|TRBJ2-7|many|13
CASSLDSALGQYF
TGTGCCAGCAGTTTGGACAGCGCACTCGGGCAGTACTTC
>TRBD2|TRBV7-2|TRBJ2-7|.|14
CASSVSGRALGQYF
TGTGCCAGCAGCGTTAGCGGGAGGGCCCTCGGTCAGTACTTC
>TRBD2|TRBV7-3|TRBJ2-7|.|14
CASSVSGGGYEQYF
TGTGCCAGCAGCGTTAGCGGGGGCGGTTACGAGCAGTACTTC
>.|TRBV11-3|TRBJ2-7|few|11
CASSLDLRTSF
TGTGCCAGCAGCTTAGATCTGCGGACAAGCTTC
>TRBD1|TRBV12-3/TRBV12-4|TRBJ2-3|.|13
CASSRQGADTQYF
TGTGCCAGCAGTCGACAGGGGGCAGATACGCAGTATTTT
>TRBD1|TRBV5-1|TRBJ1-2|few|14
CASRPGQAQDGYTF
TGCGCCAGCCGGCCTGGACAGGCCCAAGATGGCTACACCTTC
>TRBD1|TRBV18|TRBJ1-6|few|15
CASSPGQVQNSPLHF
TGTGCCAGCTCACCGGGACAGGTCCAAAATTCACCCCTCCACTTT
>.|TRBV2|TRBJ2-2|.|13
CARGQRSTGELFF
TGTGCCAGAGGACAGCGTAGCACCGGGGAGCTGTTTTTT
>.|TRBV7-7|TRBJ1-1|many|13
CASSSSQGTEAFF
TGTGCCAGCAGCTCCTCACAGGGCACTGAAGCTTTCTTT
>.|TRBV29-1|TRBJ1-2|few|11
CSVLRSVGYTF
TGCAGCGTCCTCCGATCGGTTGGCTACACCTTC
>.|TRBV20-1|TRBJ1-3|many|13
CSAKGGPGDTIYF
TGCAGTGCTAAGGGGGGGCCCGGAGACACCATATATTTT
>.|TRBV18|TRBJ1-1|few|14
CASSPPGRATEAFF
TGTGCCAGCTCACCACCGGGCAGGGCCACTGAAGCTTTCTTT
>TRBD1|TRBV19|TRBJ2-4|.|14
CASSRGQEKNIQYF
TGTGCCAGTAGCAGGGGACAGGAGAAAAACATTCAGTACTTC
>TRBD1|TRBV20-1|TRBJ1-5|many|15
CSASLTGVIGQPQHF
TGCAGTGCTAGCCTAACAGGGGTAATAGGCCAGCCCCAGCATTTT
>TRBD2|TRBV7-8|TRBJ2-4|.|18
CASSLAGTSGRAKNIQYF
TGTGCCAGCAGCTTAGCTGGTACTAGCGGGAGGGCCAAAAACATTCAGTACTTC
>.|TRBV12-3/TRBV12-4|TRBJ2-1|many|12
CASSFSVNEQFF
TGTGCCAGCAGTTTCTCGGTGAATGAGCAGTTCTTC
>TRBD1|TRBV11-3|TRBJ2-7|few|13
CASSARDSYEQYF
TGTGCCAGCAGCGCCCGGGACAGCTACGAGCAGTACTTC
>.|TRBV29-1|TRBJ2-3|few|11
CSVDVVDTQYF
TGCAGCGTGGATGTTGTAGATACGCAGTATTTT
>.|TRBV11-2|TRBJ2-2|few|17
CASSRTPGIQDAGELFF
TGTGCCAGCAGCCGCACCCCTGGGATACAGGACGCCGGGGAGCTGTTTTTT
>.|TRBV27|TRBJ2-7|many|9
CASHVEQYF
TGTGCCAGCCACGTAGAGCAGTACTTC
>TRBD2|TRBV5-1|TRBJ2-1|many|14
CASSLGGLADEQFF
TGCGCCAGCAGCTTGGGGGGACTAGCCGATGAGCAGTTCTTC
>TRBD1|TRBV5-1|TRBJ1-1|.|16
CASSKDRGRVWTEAFF
TGCGCCAGCAGCAAGGACAGGGGGCGCGTGTGGACTGAAGCTTTCTTT
>.|TRBV5-6|TRBJ2-3|.|14
CASSGRGQLDTQYF
TGTGCCAGCAGTGGCCGAGGCCAACTAGATACGCAGTATTTT
>TRBD1|TRBV5-1|TRBJ2-5|.|13
CASSLTGAQTQYF
TGCGCCAGCAGCTTAACAGGGGCCCAGACCCAGTACTTC
>.|TRBV7-2|TRBJ1-3|.|15
CASSSTAASGNTIYF
TGTGCCAGCAGCTCGACGGCTGCCTCTGGAAACACCATATATTTT
>TRBD2|TRBV6-6|TRBJ2-1|.|16
CASSRELAGGLDEQFF
TGTGCCAGCAGCCGAGAACTAGCGGGAGGTTTGGATGAGCAGTTCTTC
>.|TRBV11-2|TRBJ2-7|many|15
CASSGDRTPTYEQYF
TGTGCCAGCAGCGGGGACCGGACTCCCACCTACGAGCAGTACTTC
>TRBD1|TRBV19|TRBJ1-1|.|16
CASSIRPGGMNTEAFF
TGTGCCAGTAGTATACGTCCAGGGGGAATGAACACTGAAGCTTTCTTT
>TRBD1|TRBV2|TRBJ1-4|.|14
CASTRDSTNEKLFF
TGTGCCAGCACTAGGGACAGCACTAATGAAAAACTGTTTTTT
>TRBD1|TRBV6-2/TRBV6-3|TRBJ1-5|many|15
CASRNRDSLNQPQHF
TGTGCCAGCAGAAACCGGGACAGCCTAAATCAGCCCCAGCATTTT
>.|TRBV9|TRBJ2-1|many|11
CASSSLYEQFF
TGTGCCAGCAGCTCACTATATGAGCAGTTCTTC
>.|TRBV7-3|TRBJ2-2|.|16
CASSPRMLRDTGELFF
TGTGCCAGCAGCCCCCGTATGTTGAGGGACACCGGGGAGCTGTTTTTT
>.|TRBV5-1|TRBJ1-1|.|14
CASSLFALNTEAFF
TGCGCCAGCAGCTTGTTCGCTCTGAACACTGAAGCTTTCTTT
>.|TRBV18|TRBJ2-7|few|12
CASSPTGYEQYF
TGTGCCAGCTCACCAACCGGTTACGAGCAGTACTTC
>.|TRBV20-1|TRBJ2-1|.|11
CSPRGANEQFF
TGCAGTCCCCGGGGGGCCAATGAGCAGTTCTTC
>.|TRBV20-1|TRBJ1-6|.|14
CSAAAGSPDSPLHF
TGCAGTGCGGCAGCGGGATCCCCGGATTCACCCCTCCACTTT
>.|TRBV4-1|TRBJ1-5|.|15
CASSQARTENQPQHF
TGCGCCAGCAGCCAAGCCCGGACAGAGAATCAGCCCCAGCATTTT
>.|TRBV5-4|TRBJ2-7|.|14
CASSSLGQTYEQYF
TGTGCCAGCAGCTCCCTGGGGCAAACCTACGAGCAGTACTTC
>.|TRBV5-1|TRBJ2-3|.|15
CASSLFGVGTDTQYF
TGCGCCAGCAGCTTGTTTGGAGTGGGCACAGATACGCAGTATTTT
>.|TRBV12-3/TRBV12-4|TRBJ2-1|many|14
CASSLRGPYNEQFF
TGTGCCAGCAGTTTAAGGGGCCCCTACAATGAGCAGTTCTTC
>.|TRBV6-1|TRBJ1-5|many|12
CASSAINQPQHF
TGTGCCAGCAGTGCAATCAATCAGCCCCAGCATTTT
>TRBD1|TRBV6-2/TRBV6-3|TRBJ1-2|few|13
CASSDRENYGYTF
TGTGCCAGCTCTGACAGGGAGAACTATGGCTACACCTTC
>.|TRBV6-2/TRBV6-3|TRBJ1-1|.|12
CASSYLNTEAFF
TGTGCCAGCAGTTACTTGAACACTGAAGCTTTCTTT
>.|TRBV9|TRBJ1-1|.|14
CASSVSAENTEVFF
TGTGCCAGCAGCGTATCGGCCGAAAACACTGAAGTTTTCTTT